This entry features one T cell receptor beta chain sequence. The source of the sample is a study of blood T cell repertoires in COVID-19. In the original analysis: Quantification of nucleated cells was approximated via reference gene primer amplification. Produced via immunoSEQ multiplex PCR; TCRdb's table is partial and in-frame only. That table is the source of V, J and clone size, and D and trimming were worked out from the DNA. The profile shows 300,000 to 450,000 clones, around 89% of them singletons. Recruitment covered about two dozen US areas and drew participants whose ages spanned about 18 to 90 years. Participants' reported clinical history set cohort assignment. Two consecutive negative NP/OP PCR tests, clearance, or resolved symptoms defined Cohort 3 recovery. The CDR3 covers 13 residues. V gave up 8 bases and J gave up 2 bases; unmatched junction bases: 7. CDR1 is SQVTM and CDR2 is ANQGSEA in the germline V gene.

Source material: PBMCs or T cells enriched from blood (not recorded which). V and J are TRBV29-1 and TRBJ2-5, with 8 bases lining up with TRBD2. The receptor comes from a man aged 18 to 30 who had recovered from COVID-19. This CDR3 reads CSFRGGGQETQYF. CDR3 DNA: TGCAGCTTTCGGGGGGGTGGGCAAGAGACCCAGTACTTC.